The 2 T cell receptor beta chains below all came from one sample that was sequenced in a study of cytomegalovirus exposure and HLA in healthy donors. Amplification used 60 Vbeta primers and 13 Jbeta primers. This table comes from immunoSEQ multiplex PCR, and its TCRdb copy is limited to in-frame clones, with some not included. Here the sample spans roughly 150,000 clones, roughly 82% being singletons. The sequenced sample was PBMCs. All receptors come from a woman aged 45-59 years in good health and CMV-seropositive.

The CDR3 nucleotides are TGTGCCAGTAGTATCGGACAGGCCACCGGGGAGCTGTTTTTT. Its protein product is CASSIGQATGELFF. The V and J genes are TRBV19 and TRBJ2-2; 7 bases match TRBD1. Germline lookup yields CDR1 LNHDA and CDR2 SQIVND (reference sequence). With V trimmed by 3 bases and J by 4 bases, 2 bases remained unmatched. The CDR3 has 14 residues.

This rearrangement joins TRBV11-3 to TRBJ2-1; a weak D match, TRBD2 (6 bases). The V end lost 4 bases, the J end lost 9 bases, and 19 bases lay between the germline ends. CDR3 length: 15 residues. The V gene's germline CDR1 is SGHNT and CDR2 YENEEA. DNA for the CDR3: TGTGCCAGCAGCTGGTTAACCGGGACTGCGTTTGAGCAGTTCTTC. It translates to CASSWLTGTAFEQFF.